The 12 T cell receptor beta chains in this list originate from one sample, sequenced in a study of human T cells and chemical hapten exposure. MiXCR, applied by TCRdb to the RACE reads, yields one record per CDR3 protein. The data contain around 340,000 distinct CDR3 sequences, approximately 6.9% of them singletons. Time point reported: patch test 1, 2 weeks after DPC sensitization. Treatment indicated: therapeutic diphenylcyclopropenone sensitization with weekly scalp DPC. Sequencing used whole blood, obtained in connection with sensitization to the hapten diphenylcyclopropenone (DPC). These receptors were obtained from a woman under 30 with alopecia areata. Some clones in this sample may be carry-over from other donors' samples.

This rearrangement joins TRBV6-1 to TRBJ1-5; no reliable D call. This CDR3 is 14 amino acids long. The germline V and J ends were trimmed by 5 bases and 6 bases, with 14 bases remaining between them. Germline-derived CDR1 and CDR2 are MNHNS and SASEGT. CDR3 loop: CASSFQAASQPQHF. Here the CDR3 DNA reads TGTGCCAGCAGTTTTCAGGCAGCCTCTCAGCCCCAGCATTTT.

The chain is built from TRBV6-1 and TRBJ1-1; the D is unclear. The CDR3 loop spans 16 amino acids. Trimming removed 4 bases from V and 3 bases from J, with 18 bases in between. Germline V lookup: CDR1 MNHNS, CDR2 SASEGT. The chain's CDR3 is CASSVRSYQLHTEAFF. In DNA, the CDR3 is TGTGCCAGCAGTGTTAGGTCCTACCAGCTGCACACTGAAGCTTTCTTT.

V gene TRBV15 combines with J gene TRBJ1-1; 7 nucleotides agree with TRBD1. The germline V gene has CDR1 LNHNV and CDR2 YYDKDF (reference sequence). Germline trimming cut 1 base from V and 5 bases from J; bases unmatched to any gene: 4. This CDR3 has 14 amino acids. The CDR3 is CATSRGTGETEAFF. In DNA, the CDR3 is TGTGCCACCAGCAGAGGCACAGGGGAGACTGAAGCTTTCTTT.

In its sample, this clonotype was seen a few times. V and J are TRBV12-3 or TRBV12-4 and TRBJ2-3; TRBD1 aligns across 12 bases. Trimming cost V 2 bases and J 6 bases; bases outside gene matches: 6. The CDR3 spans 16 residues. Here the CDR3 DNA reads TGTGCCAGCAGTTTAAACGCCGGGACAGGGGGCGATACGCAGTATTTT. Translating gives CASSLNAGTGGDTQYF.

This clonotype was recorded at least ten times. The V and J genes are TRBV20-1 and TRBJ2-3, with a weak D call TRBD2 (6 bases). Germline CDR1 DFQATT, CDR2 SNEGSKA (reference sequence). The CDR3 consists of 14 residues. Trimming took 2 bases from V and 3 from J, leaving 12 bases between them. Here the CDR3 reads CSARLAGTTDTQYF. As DNA, the CDR3 is TGCAGTGCTAGATTGGCAGGGACTACAGATACGCAGTATTTT.

The CDR3 DNA sequence: TGTGCCAGCAGCTTCGAGAGCGGGGGGGCTACAGATACGCAGTATTTT. Translating it yields CASSFESGGATDTQYF. The V call is TRBV7-2, the J call TRBJ2-3, with TRBD2 matching 10 bases. CDR3 length: 16 residues. V shed 3 bases, J shed 3 bases, and the junction held 6 bases outside the gene matches. CDR1 is SGHTA, CDR2 FQGNSA, per germline.

The chain carries TRBV9 and TRBJ1-2, with TRBD1 matching 8 bases. V dropped 2 bases and J dropped 9; count of bases not matched to a gene: 18. CDR1 is SGDLS, CDR2 YYNGEE, per germline. This CDR3 region has 17 residues. DNA for the CDR3: TGTGCCAGCAGCGTTGGCCGGACAGGGCCCCACGTGGCTAGCTACACCTTC. Translated: CASSVGRTGPHVASYTF.

The chain links TRBV7-2 to TRBJ2-3, with D hard to call. The CDR3 has 12 residues. With 5 bases removed from V and 7 bases from J, the gap between germline ends came to 10 bases. The germline V gene encodes CDR1 SGHTA and CDR2 FQGNSA. The CDR3 here is CASSPSQYTQYF. DNA for the CDR3: TGTGCCAGCAGCCCCTCCCAATATACGCAGTATTTT.

The chain uses TRBV14 and TRBJ2-7, with D unresolved. The germline CDR1 and CDR2 sequences are SGHDN and FVKESK. Trimming took off 6 bases at V and 2 bases at J, with 14 bases between the two ends. The CDR3 spans 14 residues. The CDR3 DNA is TGTGCCAGCAGTCATTGGAGACAAACCTACGAGCAGTACTTC. Its protein is CASSHWRQTYEQYF.

This clonotype was observed a few times. The chain recombines TRBV7-9 with TRBJ2-2; D unresolved. V lost 11 bases and J lost 1, with 14 bases in between. Germline assignment: CDR1 SEHNR and CDR2 FQNEAQ (reference sequence). The CDR3 length is 14 residues. The CDR3 DNA sequence: TGTGCCGGAGAGAAAAACCTGAACACCGGGGAGCTGTTTTTT. This translates into CAGEKNLNTGELFF.

The chain carries TRBV4-1 and TRBJ2-7; 7 nucleotides line up with TRBD2. This CDR3 has 18 amino acids. V lost 0 bases, J lost 3 bases, and 14 bases stayed unmatched. CDR1 is MGHRA and CDR2 is YSYEKL in the germline V gene. CDR3 amino acids: CASSQEVPTGGGDYEQYF. The CDR3 nucleotides read TGCGCCAGCAGCCAAGAAGTCCCCACGGGGGGAGGTGACTACGAGCAGTACTTC.

The J gene is TRBJ2-5, the V gene TRBV7-6; D ambiguous. This CDR3 spans 16 amino acids. Per the germline V gene, CDR1 is SGHVS and CDR2 is FNYEAQ. V lost 2 bases and J lost 1, with 14 bases in between. The CDR3 reads CASSLNSAEFQETQYF. In DNA, the CDR3 is TGTGCCAGCAGCTTAAATTCGGCAGAATTCCAAGAGACCCAGTACTTC.